The rows below give T cell receptor beta chains drawn from one sample of a study of blood T cell repertoires in COVID-19. Some clones are missing from TCRdb's copy, which holds only in-frame ones; the method was immunoSEQ multiplex PCR. The sample carries some 230,000 clones, approximately 80% recorded once. Sequencing used PBMCs or T cells enriched from blood (not recorded which). The source of these receptors is a woman in her thirties or forties with acute COVID-19. CDR3s include the opening cysteine and the closing phenylalanine or tryptophan. D genes are given only for firm matches. For some rows the clone size is stated as once, few or many, or as a class when expanded; others skip it.

len: 16; v_gene: TRBV15; j_gene: TRBJ2-7; abundance: .; d_gene: .; CDR3nt: TGTGCCACCCGCCAGAGTTCCACCAGGGGAACCGACGAGCAGTACTTC; CDR3aa: CATRQSSTRGTDEQYF
len: 14; v_gene: TRBV5-6; j_gene: TRBJ2-7; abundance: few; d_gene: .; CDR3nt: TGTGCCAGCAGCTTGAGAGGTTTCTCCTACGAGCAGTACTTC; CDR3aa: CASSLRGFSYEQYF
len: 15; v_gene: TRBV25-1; j_gene: TRBJ1-5; abundance: .; d_gene: .; CDR3nt: TGTGCCAGCCGCCACTGCCTGGTTAGCAATCAGCCCCAGCATTTT; CDR3aa: CASRHCLVSNQPQHF
len: 14; v_gene: TRBV21-1; j_gene: TRBJ1-4; abundance: .; d_gene: .; CDR3nt: TGTGCCAGCAGCATACAGGGGGCGGGTGAAAAACTGTTTTTT; CDR3aa: CASSIQGAGEKLFF
len: 14; v_gene: TRBV7-8; j_gene: TRBJ1-5; abundance: .; d_gene: .; CDR3nt: TGTGCCAGCAGCTTGACAGAGAGCAATCAGCCCCAGCATTTT; CDR3aa: CASSLTESNQPQHF
len: 12; v_gene: TRBV20-1; j_gene: TRBJ1-5; abundance: .; d_gene: TRBD1; CDR3nt: TGCAGTGCTAGTCAGGGGGATCAGCCCCAGCATTTT; CDR3aa: CSASQGDQPQHF
len: 16; v_gene: TRBV7-2; j_gene: TRBJ1-3; abundance: .; d_gene: .; CDR3nt: TGTGCCAGCAGCACACCCTCAGGGATTTCTGGAAACACCATATATTTT; CDR3aa: CASSTPSGISGNTIYF
len: 15; v_gene: TRBV15; j_gene: TRBJ2-7; abundance: .; d_gene: .; CDR3nt: TGTGCCACCAGCCCGGAGGGTGGCATCTCCTACGAGCAGTACTTC; CDR3aa: CATSPEGGISYEQYF
len: 17; v_gene: TRBV7-2; j_gene: TRBJ2-3; abundance: .; d_gene: .; CDR3nt: TGTGCCAGCAGACAACTCTCGCGGGGGCCAAGCACAGATACGCAGTATTTT; CDR3aa: CASRQLSRGPSTDTQYF
len: 17; v_gene: TRBV7-9; j_gene: TRBJ1-3; abundance: .; d_gene: TRBD1; CDR3nt: TGTGCCAGCAGCCCTCAAGGACAGGTCCGCTCTGGAAACACCATATATTTT; CDR3aa: CASSPQGQVRSGNTIYF
len: 17; v_gene: TRBV7-3; j_gene: TRBJ2-3; abundance: few; d_gene: .; CDR3nt: TGTGCCAGCAGCTTAACGGCGGGGGGACAGGGCCCAGATACGCAGTATTTT; CDR3aa: CASSLTAGGQGPDTQYF
len: 15; v_gene: TRBV6-6; j_gene: TRBJ2-1; abundance: .; d_gene: TRBD2; CDR3nt: TGTGCCAGCACCCCGGGGGGAGGACGGCTCAATGAGCAGTTCTTC; CDR3aa: CASTPGGGRLNEQFF
len: 15; v_gene: TRBV29-1; j_gene: TRBJ2-3; abundance: .; d_gene: TRBD1; CDR3nt: TGCAGCGTTGGGCAGGGGGCAACTCACGGAGATACGCAGTATTTT; CDR3aa: CSVGQGATHGDTQYF
len: 11; v_gene: TRBV28; j_gene: TRBJ2-2; abundance: few; d_gene: .; CDR3nt: TGTGCGTCCGGGGACACCGGGGAGCTGTTTTTT; CDR3aa: CASGDTGELFF
len: 16; v_gene: TRBV7-8; j_gene: TRBJ2-2; abundance: .; d_gene: .; CDR3nt: TGTGCCAGCAGCTTAGGGCACAGTTTCACGACCGGGGAGCTGTTTTTT; CDR3aa: CASSLGHSFTTGELFF
len: 16; v_gene: TRBV3-1/TRBV3-2; j_gene: TRBJ1-3; abundance: .; d_gene: TRBD1; CDR3nt: TGTGCCAGCAGCCAAGACGAGGGGGCATTTGGAAACACCATATATTTT; CDR3aa: CASSQDEGAFGNTIYF
len: 14; v_gene: TRBV3-1/TRBV3-2; j_gene: TRBJ2-1; abundance: few; d_gene: .; CDR3nt: TGTGCCAGCAGCCAAGATCTATTTAGCGGTGAGCAGTTCTTC; CDR3aa: CASSQDLFSGEQFF
len: 13; v_gene: TRBV9; j_gene: TRBJ1-2; abundance: once; d_gene: .; CDR3nt: TGTGCCAGCAGCGACGCTAGGAGTCCCTGGTACACCTTC; CDR3aa: CASSDARSPWYTF
len: 13; v_gene: TRBV5-6; j_gene: TRBJ2-7; abundance: .; d_gene: TRBD1; CDR3nt: TGTGCCGTGACGGGACAGGGGATTGTCGGGCAGTACTTC; CDR3aa: CAVTGQGIVGQYF
len: 15; v_gene: TRBV10-2; j_gene: TRBJ2-3; abundance: .; d_gene: TRBD2; CDR3nt: TGCGCCAGCAGCCCACTAGCGGGAGGATCAGATACGCAGTATTTT; CDR3aa: CASSPLAGGSDTQYF
len: 16; v_gene: TRBV4-2; j_gene: TRBJ2-6; abundance: .; d_gene: .; CDR3nt: TGTGCCAGCAGCGAACAGGCGGGGTCTGGGGCCAACGTCCTGACTTTC; CDR3aa: CASSEQAGSGANVLTF
len: 19; v_gene: TRBV7-2; j_gene: TRBJ2-1; abundance: .; d_gene: TRBD2; CDR3nt: TGTGCCAGCAGCTTTGTCCCTATGTCGGTAGCGGGGGGGCTCAATGAGCAGTTCTTC; CDR3aa: CASSFVPMSVAGGLNEQFF
len: 13; v_gene: TRBV14; j_gene: TRBJ2-2; abundance: many; d_gene: .; CDR3nt: TGTGCCAGCAGCCAAGGCCGCTACGGGGAGCTGTTTTTT; CDR3aa: CASSQGRYGELFF
len: 14; v_gene: TRBV7-9; j_gene: TRBJ1-3; abundance: .; d_gene: TRBD1; CDR3nt: TGTGCCAGCAGCTCCACAGGGGCTGGAAACACCATATATTTT; CDR3aa: CASSSTGAGNTIYF
len: 13; v_gene: TRBV5-1; j_gene: TRBJ1-1; abundance: .; d_gene: .; CDR3nt: TGCGCCAGCAGCTTGGGAGGAAACACTGAAGCTTTCTTT; CDR3aa: CASSLGGNTEAFF
len: 15; v_gene: TRBV28; j_gene: TRBJ1-4; abundance: once; d_gene: TRBD1; CDR3nt: TGTGCCAGCAGGAGGGATACAGGGGAGGATGAAAAACTGTTTTTT; CDR3aa: CASRRDTGEDEKLFF
len: 15; v_gene: TRBV7-9; j_gene: TRBJ1-1; abundance: .; d_gene: .; CDR3nt: TGTGCCAGCAGCTATAATGTGGGTCCGACTGCCGAAGCTTTCTTT; CDR3aa: CASSYNVGPTAEAFF
len: 12; v_gene: TRBV28; j_gene: TRBJ2-1; abundance: .; d_gene: TRBD1; CDR3nt: TGTGCCAGCAGTTCGGGACAGAATGAGCAGTTCTTC; CDR3aa: CASSSGQNEQFF
len: 16; v_gene: TRBV18; j_gene: TRBJ2-1; abundance: .; d_gene: TRBD2; CDR3nt: TGTGCCAGCTCACCCCTGACTAGCGGGCTGGGGTCTGAGCAGTTCTTC; CDR3aa: CASSPLTSGLGSEQFF
len: 15; v_gene: TRBV27; j_gene: TRBJ1-2; abundance: once; d_gene: TRBD1; CDR3nt: TGTGCCAGCAGTTTAAGATCGGGACAGGGTAGGGGCTACACCTTC; CDR3aa: CASSLRSGQGRGYTF
len: 14; v_gene: TRBV19; j_gene: TRBJ2-4; abundance: .; d_gene: TRBD1; CDR3nt: TGTGCCAGTAGTCCAGGACAGGGGGCGGACATTCAGTACTTC; CDR3aa: CASSPGQGADIQYF
len: 15; v_gene: TRBV7-9; j_gene: TRBJ2-7; abundance: .; d_gene: TRBD1; CDR3nt: TGTGCCAGCAGCTCCTTAAAACAGGGGCTAGGGGAGCAGTACTTC; CDR3aa: CASSSLKQGLGEQYF
len: 14; v_gene: TRBV27; j_gene: TRBJ2-1; abundance: .; d_gene: TRBD1; CDR3nt: TGTGCCAGCAGTTTAGACAGGGATCGAAGTGAGCAGTTCTTC; CDR3aa: CASSLDRDRSEQFF
len: 15; v_gene: TRBV19; j_gene: TRBJ2-5; abundance: few; d_gene: .; CDR3nt: TGTGCCAGTAGTCTTACTGGGGGGGCCAAAGAGACCCAGTACTTC; CDR3aa: CASSLTGGAKETQYF
len: 13; v_gene: TRBV5-5; j_gene: TRBJ1-2; abundance: .; d_gene: .; CDR3nt: TGTGCCAGCAGCTTGTCTGGGCAGGGGAAGAACACCTTC; CDR3aa: CASSLSGQGKNTF
len: 14; v_gene: TRBV10-2; j_gene: TRBJ2-2; abundance: once; d_gene: .; CDR3nt: TGCGCCAGCAGCGCCGGCGGGTACACCGGGGAGCTGTTTTTT; CDR3aa: CASSAGGYTGELFF
len: 15; v_gene: TRBV2; j_gene: TRBJ2-7; abundance: few; d_gene: TRBD2; CDR3nt: TGTGCCAGCAGTGAAGGGGCGGGGGTTTCATTCGAGCAGTACTTC; CDR3aa: CASSEGAGVSFEQYF
len: 15; v_gene: TRBV5-5; j_gene: TRBJ1-1; abundance: .; d_gene: TRBD1; CDR3nt: TGTGCCAGCAGCCCCACCGGGACAGGGTACACTGAAGCTTTCTTT; CDR3aa: CASSPTGTGYTEAFF
len: 13; v_gene: TRBV10-3; j_gene: TRBJ2-3; abundance: .; d_gene: .; CDR3nt: TGTGCCATCCAGGGTTTGCGCTCAGATACGCAGTATTTT; CDR3aa: CAIQGLRSDTQYF
len: 17; v_gene: TRBV19; j_gene: TRBJ1-5; abundance: .; d_gene: TRBD1; CDR3nt: TGTGCCAGTAGTCCAACAGGGGGAGGTTATAGCAATCAGCCCCAGCATTTT; CDR3aa: CASSPTGGGYSNQPQHF
len: 16; v_gene: TRBV6-1; j_gene: TRBJ1-5; abundance: .; d_gene: .; CDR3nt: TGTGCCAGCAGTGAATTTGTGGCAGCGAGCAATCAGCCCCAGCATTTT; CDR3aa: CASSEFVAASNQPQHF
len: 12; v_gene: TRBV3-1/TRBV3-2; j_gene: TRBJ1-5; abundance: .; d_gene: TRBD1; CDR3nt: TGTGCCAGCCTCGGGACAGGGGGCCGCCGGCATTTT; CDR3aa: CASLGTGGRRHF
len: 16; v_gene: TRBV3-1/TRBV3-2; j_gene: TRBJ1-2; abundance: .; d_gene: .; CDR3nt: TGTGCCAGCAGCCAAGATCCGCAGGGGTTCAGGAATGGCTACACCTTC; CDR3aa: CASSQDPQGFRNGYTF
len: 13; v_gene: TRBV29-1; j_gene: TRBJ2-5; abundance: .; d_gene: TRBD2; CDR3nt: TGCAGCGTGTTGACTAGCGGGAAAGAGACCCAGTACTTC; CDR3aa: CSVLTSGKETQYF
len: 14; v_gene: TRBV5-1; j_gene: TRBJ1-2; abundance: few; d_gene: .; CDR3nt: TGCGCCAGCAGCTTGGCCCCAGGGTCGGATGGCTACACCTTC; CDR3aa: CASSLAPGSDGYTF
len: 14; v_gene: TRBV29-1; j_gene: TRBJ2-5; abundance: few; d_gene: TRBD2; CDR3nt: TGCAGCGGACATAGCGGGACTTATCAAGAGACCCAGTACTTC; CDR3aa: CSGHSGTYQETQYF
len: 14; v_gene: TRBV5-6; j_gene: TRBJ1-2; abundance: .; d_gene: TRBD1; CDR3nt: TGTGCCAGCAGCTGGCGACAGGGGGGAACTGGCTACACCTTC; CDR3aa: CASSWRQGGTGYTF
len: 15; v_gene: TRBV5-1; j_gene: TRBJ2-3; abundance: few; d_gene: .; CDR3nt: TGCGCCAGCAGCTTGAGCATCGGAGGGGCGGATACGCAGTATTTT; CDR3aa: CASSLSIGGADTQYF
len: 9; v_gene: TRBV20-1; j_gene: TRBJ1-1; abundance: .; d_gene: .; CDR3nt: TGCAGTGCCCTTCCTGAAGCTTTCTTT; CDR3aa: CSALPEAFF
len: 15; v_gene: TRBV3-1/TRBV3-2; j_gene: TRBJ2-7; abundance: once; d_gene: TRBD2; CDR3nt: TGTGCCAGCAGCCCTTTAGCGGGAGGGGGGTACGAGCAGTACTTC; CDR3aa: CASSPLAGGGYEQYF
len: 15; v_gene: TRBV28; j_gene: TRBJ1-1; abundance: .; d_gene: .; CDR3nt: TGTGCCAGCAGTTCCCCCGGGCGGGCGAACACTGAAGCTTTCTTT; CDR3aa: CASSSPGRANTEAFF
len: 16; v_gene: TRBV4-1; j_gene: TRBJ2-6; abundance: .; d_gene: .; CDR3nt: TGCGCCAGCAGCCAAGTGATGACTGCTGGGGCCAACGTCCTGACTTTC; CDR3aa: CASSQVMTAGANVLTF
len: 14; v_gene: TRBV7-8; j_gene: TRBJ2-1; abundance: .; d_gene: .; CDR3nt: TGTGCCAGCAGCTTAGTCGAGCTTGGCGGTGAGCAGTTCTTC; CDR3aa: CASSLVELGGEQFF
len: 11; v_gene: TRBV10-3; j_gene: TRBJ1-2; abundance: .; d_gene: .; CDR3nt: TGTGCCATCAGACACGACAGCGGCTACACCTTC; CDR3aa: CAIRHDSGYTF
len: 14; v_gene: TRBV3-1/TRBV3-2; j_gene: TRBJ1-6; abundance: .; d_gene: .; CDR3nt: TGTGCCAGCAGCCCGAGACAGGCTTCTTCACCCCTCCACTTT; CDR3aa: CASSPRQASSPLHF
len: 14; v_gene: TRBV6-5; j_gene: TRBJ2-7; abundance: .; d_gene: .; CDR3nt: TGTGCCAGCAGTCGGGGGTCGCCCGGATACGAGCAGTACTTC; CDR3aa: CASSRGSPGYEQYF
len: 15; v_gene: TRBV6-5; j_gene: TRBJ1-1; abundance: .; d_gene: TRBD1; CDR3nt: TGTGCCAGCAGTTACCTAGGGGGACAGGGAACTGAAGCTTTCTTT; CDR3aa: CASSYLGGQGTEAFF
len: 15; v_gene: TRBV5-5; j_gene: TRBJ1-1; abundance: .; d_gene: .; CDR3nt: TGTGCCAGCAGCTTGTTTTCGTTTGGGGCCACTGAAGCTTTCTTT; CDR3aa: CASSLFSFGATEAFF
len: 17; v_gene: TRBV28; j_gene: TRBJ2-6; abundance: .; d_gene: .; CDR3nt: TGTGCCAGCAGTTTACCCCGAGGGAGCTCTGGGGCCAACGTCCTGACTTTC; CDR3aa: CASSLPRGSSGANVLTF